Presented here are 9 T cell receptor beta chains from one specimen sequenced in a study of control samples from healthy donors and cancer patients. Produced via immunoSEQ multiplex PCR; TCRdb's table is partial and in-frame only. The sample lists 150,000 or so clones; 93% were seen once. Specimen: blood. Every receptor here comes from a man younger than 35 in good health.

This chain connects TRBV6-5 to TRBJ2-1; the D gene is possibly TRBD1 (6 bases). Germline values: CDR1 MNHEY, CDR2 SVGAGI. The CDR3 spans 15 residues. The V gene lost 0 bases and the J gene lost 2 bases, with 8 bases spanning the gap. CDR3 amino acids: CASSYSGATYNEQFF. The CDR3 nucleotides read TGTGCCAGCAGTTACTCGGGGGCTACCTACAATGAGCAGTTCTTC.

V and J are TRBV3-1 (or the pseudogene TRBV3-2) and TRBJ2-7; D remains ambiguous. Germline CDR1 is LGHDT and CDR2 is YNNKEL (reference sequence). The CDR3 covers 15 residues. The V end was cut by 4 bases, the J end by 0 bases, with 13 bases between. The CDR3 loop is CASSPSLGRSYEQYF. DNA of the CDR3: TGTGCCAGCAGCCCGTCGCTAGGGCGCTCCTACGAGCAGTACTTC.

This chain links TRBV7-9 with TRBJ1-1, with D tentatively TRBD1 (6 bases). The CDR3 consists of 13 residues. The V gene's germline CDR1 is SEHNR and CDR2 FQNEAQ (reference sequence). Trimming took 5 bases from V and 7 from J, leaving 14 bases between them. The CDR3 region is CASSVGQQGEAFF. The CDR3 region has the DNA TGTGCCAGCAGCGTGGGCCAACAGGGTGAAGCTTTCTTT. The entire variable domain, with the rest obtained from reference TRBV7-9 and TRBJ1-1, is as follows: DTGVSQNPRHKITKRGQNVTFRCDPISEHNRLYWYRQTLGQGPEFLTYFQNEAQLEKSRLLSDRFSAERPKGSFSTLEIQRTEQGDSAMYLCASSVGQQGEAFFGQGTRLTVV.

The CDR3 is CASSMEPGQGIYNEQFF. As DNA, the CDR3 is TGTGCCAGTAGTATGGAACCGGGACAGGGAATATACAATGAGCAGTTCTTC. V and J are TRBV19 and TRBJ2-1; 9 nucleotides agree with TRBD1. This CDR3 has 17 amino acids. CDR1 and CDR2 (germline): LNHDA, SQIVND (reference sequence). Trimming took 3 bases from V and 4 from J; bases not matched to a gene: 10.

This clone was counted between two and nine times. The V gene is TRBV7-9, the J gene TRBJ1-2; D is possibly TRBD1 (5 bases). The CDR3 is made up of 11 amino acids. V gave up 4 bases and J gave up 13 bases, with 13 bases separating them. Germline CDR1 reads SEHNR; CDR2 reads FQNEAQ (reference sequence). The CDR3, as DNA: TGTGCCAGCAGCTCCGCCCAGGGCCCCACCTTC. Its protein is CASSSAQGPTF.

The genes are TRBV28 and TRBJ2-2; D gene uncertain. The V end lost 5 bases, the J end lost 5 bases, and 18 bases lay between the germline ends. The V gene's germline CDR1 is MDHEN and CDR2 SYDVKM. CDR3 length: 16 amino acids. The DNA for the CDR3 is TGTGCCAGCAGTGGCGTGGGCAGATACCTTACCGGGGAGCTGTTTTTT. Translated: CASSGVGRYLTGELFF. Filled out from reference TRBV28 and TRBJ2-2, the complete variable domain reads DVKVTQSSRYLVKRTGEKVFLECVQDMDHENMFWYRQDPGLGLRLIYFSYDVKMKEKGDIPEGYSVSREKKERFSLILESASTNQTSMYLCASSGVGRYLTGELFFGEGSRLTVL.

The CDR3 coding sequence is TGTGCCAGCAGCTTCTCCTACAATGAGCAGTTCTTC. Encoded protein: CASSFSYNEQFF. The V call is TRBV11-2, the J call TRBJ2-1; no clear D. CDR1 is SGHAT and CDR2 is FQNNGV in the germline V gene. The CDR3 runs 12 residues. V lost 3 bases and J 0 bases, leaving 0 bases between the germline ends.

The chain couples TRBV11-1 to TRBJ2-1, with a weak D call TRBD1 (5 bases). Germline-derived CDR1 and CDR2 are SGHAT and FQDESV (reference sequence). V was cut by 1 base and J by 5 bases, with 12 bases left in between. The CDR3 is 15 residues long. DNA for the CDR3: TGTGCCAGCAGCTTAGGGAGACAGTCGGACAATGAGCAGTTCTTC. Its protein product is CASSLGRQSDNEQFF.

V is TRBV20-1 and J is TRBJ1-2, with D possibly TRBD1 on 6 matching bases. The CDR3 totals 13 residues. The germline V gene encodes CDR1 DFQATT and CDR2 SNEGSKA (reference sequence). V lost 3 bases and J lost 4, with 12 bases in between. The CDR3 sequence is CSASRGEVYGYTF. The CDR3 DNA sequence: TGCAGTGCTAGTAGGGGGGAGGTCTATGGCTACACCTTC.